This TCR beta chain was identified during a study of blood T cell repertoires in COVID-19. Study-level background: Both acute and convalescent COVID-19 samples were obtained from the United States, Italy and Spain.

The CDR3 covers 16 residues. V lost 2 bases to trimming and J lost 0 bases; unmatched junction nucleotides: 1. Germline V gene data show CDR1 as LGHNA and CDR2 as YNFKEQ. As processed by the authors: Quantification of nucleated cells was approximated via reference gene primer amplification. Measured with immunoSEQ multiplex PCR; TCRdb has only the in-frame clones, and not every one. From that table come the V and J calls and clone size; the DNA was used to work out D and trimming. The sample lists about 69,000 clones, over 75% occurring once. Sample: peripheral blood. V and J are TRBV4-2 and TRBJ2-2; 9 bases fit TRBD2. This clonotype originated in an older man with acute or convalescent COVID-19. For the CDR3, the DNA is TGTGCCAGCAGCCAATCTAGCGGGACGAACACCGGGGAGCTGTTTTTT. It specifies CASSQSSGTNTGELFF.